This T cell receptor (beta chain) was obtained from a study of OX40 agonist ivuxolimab in advanced cancers. Data came from immunoSEQ multiplex PCR; TCRdb stores just in-frame clones and leaves some out. The data contain around 29,000 clones, approximately 83% of them singletons. The CDR3 is made up of 18 amino acids. V was clipped by 5 bases and J by 9 bases; unmatched bases: 23. CDR1 and CDR2 (germline): MDHEN, SYDVKM. The cohort excluded patients with autoimmune disease history or systemic immunosuppression. Material: CD4+ or CD8+ T cells sorted from blood, obtained in a trial of the OX40 agonist ivuxolimab. This sequence joins TRBV28 and TRBJ2-3, with TRBD1 matching 7 bases. The clonotype originates from an adult with an advanced solid tumor such as melanoma, head and neck, liver or kidney cancer. For the CDR3, the DNA is TGTGCCAGCAGTCCGATAGAGGGGGCCTTACTTACAAGACAAACGCAGTATTTT. The encoded protein is CASSPIEGALLTRQTQYF.